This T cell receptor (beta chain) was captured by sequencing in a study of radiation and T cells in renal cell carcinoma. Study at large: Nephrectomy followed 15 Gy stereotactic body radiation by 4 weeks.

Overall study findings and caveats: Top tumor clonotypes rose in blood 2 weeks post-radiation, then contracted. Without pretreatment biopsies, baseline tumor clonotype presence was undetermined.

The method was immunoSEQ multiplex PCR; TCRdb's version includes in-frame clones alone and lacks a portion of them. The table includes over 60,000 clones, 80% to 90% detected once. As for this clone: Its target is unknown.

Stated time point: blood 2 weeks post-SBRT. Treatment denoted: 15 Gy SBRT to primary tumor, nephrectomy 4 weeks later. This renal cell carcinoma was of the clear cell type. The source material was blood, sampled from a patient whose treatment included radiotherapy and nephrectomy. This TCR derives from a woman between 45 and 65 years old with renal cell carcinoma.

The DNA of the CDR3 is TGCGCCAGCAGCCATACCCAGGCGGGAGGTCAGCCCCAGCATTTT. This translates into CASSHTQAGGQPQHF. The rearrangement uses TRBV4-1 and TRBJ1-5; D is ambiguous. There are 15 residues in the CDR3. Germline-derived CDR1 and CDR2 are MGHRA and YSYEKL. The germline V and J ends were trimmed by 3 bases and 6 bases, with 15 bases remaining between them.